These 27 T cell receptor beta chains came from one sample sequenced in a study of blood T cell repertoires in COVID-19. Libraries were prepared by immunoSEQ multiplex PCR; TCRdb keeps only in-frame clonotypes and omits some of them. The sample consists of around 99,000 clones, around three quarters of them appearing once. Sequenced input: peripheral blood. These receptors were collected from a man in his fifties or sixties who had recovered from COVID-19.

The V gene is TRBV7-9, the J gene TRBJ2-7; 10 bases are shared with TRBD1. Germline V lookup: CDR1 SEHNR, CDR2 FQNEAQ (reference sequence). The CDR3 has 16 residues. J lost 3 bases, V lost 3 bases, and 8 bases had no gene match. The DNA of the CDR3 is TGTGCCAGCAGCTTCTCGGACAGGGGGGGTGACTACGAGCAGTACTTC. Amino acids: CASSFSDRGGDYEQYF.

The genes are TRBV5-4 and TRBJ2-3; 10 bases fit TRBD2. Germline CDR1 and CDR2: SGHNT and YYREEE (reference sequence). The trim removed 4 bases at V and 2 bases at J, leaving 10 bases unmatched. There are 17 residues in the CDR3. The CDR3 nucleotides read TGTGCCAGCAGCCCTAGCGGGGGTGACCGAACCACAGATACGCAGTATTTT. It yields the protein CASSPSGGDRTTDTQYF.

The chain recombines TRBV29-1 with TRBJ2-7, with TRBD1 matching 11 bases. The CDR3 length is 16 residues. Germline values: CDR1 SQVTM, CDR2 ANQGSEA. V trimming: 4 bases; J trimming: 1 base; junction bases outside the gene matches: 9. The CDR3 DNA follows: TGCAGCGTTGGGGACAGGGGGACAACGCCATCCTACGAGCAGTACTTC. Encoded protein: CSVGDRGTTPSYEQYF.

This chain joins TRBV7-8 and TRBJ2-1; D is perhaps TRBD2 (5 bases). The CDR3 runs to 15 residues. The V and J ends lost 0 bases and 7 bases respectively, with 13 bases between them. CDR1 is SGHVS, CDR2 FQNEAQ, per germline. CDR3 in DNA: TGTGCCAGCAGCTTAGCGGGAGTACCTGGGAATGAGCAGTTCTTC. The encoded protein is CASSLAGVPGNEQFF.

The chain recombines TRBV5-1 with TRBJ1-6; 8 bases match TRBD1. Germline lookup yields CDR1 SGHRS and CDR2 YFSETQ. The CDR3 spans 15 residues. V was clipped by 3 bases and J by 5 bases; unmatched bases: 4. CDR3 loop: CASSSWTGNNSPLHF. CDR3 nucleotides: TGCGCCAGCAGCTCCTGGACAGGGAATAATTCACCCCTCCACTTT.

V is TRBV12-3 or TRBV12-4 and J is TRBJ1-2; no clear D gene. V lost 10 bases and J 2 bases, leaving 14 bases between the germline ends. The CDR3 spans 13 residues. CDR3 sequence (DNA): TGTGCCACGAGCGGATCGACAAACTATGGCTACACCTTC. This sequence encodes CATSGSTNYGYTF.

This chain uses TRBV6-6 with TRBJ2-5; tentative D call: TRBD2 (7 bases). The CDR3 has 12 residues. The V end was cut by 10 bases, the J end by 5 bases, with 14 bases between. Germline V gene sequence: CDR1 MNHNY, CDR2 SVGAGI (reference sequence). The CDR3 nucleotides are TGTGCCATCGGGGGGCTGGGGGAGACCCAGTACTTC. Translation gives CAIGGLGETQYF.

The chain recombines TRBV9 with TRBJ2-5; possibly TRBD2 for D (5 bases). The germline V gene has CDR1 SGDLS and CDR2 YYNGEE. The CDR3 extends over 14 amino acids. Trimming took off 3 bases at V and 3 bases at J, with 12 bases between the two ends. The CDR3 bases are TGTGCCAGCAGCGCACAGACGGGAAAAGAGACCCAGTACTTC. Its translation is CASSAQTGKETQYF.

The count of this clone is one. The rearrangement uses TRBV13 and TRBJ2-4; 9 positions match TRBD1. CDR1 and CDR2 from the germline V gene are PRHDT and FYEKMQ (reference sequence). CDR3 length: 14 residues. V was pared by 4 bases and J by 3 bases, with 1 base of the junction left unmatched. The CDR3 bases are TGTGCCAGCAGCTGGGGACAGGGCAAAAACATTCAGTACTTC. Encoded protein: CASSWGQGKNIQYF.

CDR3 loop: CASSARGGVNGYTF. The CDR3 DNA sequence: TGTGCCAGCAGTGCGCGAGGAGGGGTGAATGGCTACACCTTC. V and J are TRBV25-1 and TRBJ1-2, with D perhaps matching TRBD1 (5 bases). V shed 4 bases and J shed 6 bases, with 15 bases lying between them. The germline V gene encodes CDR1 MGHDK and CDR2 SYGVNS. The CDR3 covers 14 residues.

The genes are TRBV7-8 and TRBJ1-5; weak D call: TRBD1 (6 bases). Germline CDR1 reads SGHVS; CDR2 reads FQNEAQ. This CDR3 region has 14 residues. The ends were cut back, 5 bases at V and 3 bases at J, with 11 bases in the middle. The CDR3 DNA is TGTGCCAGCAGCCTACAGGGTCACAATCAGCCCCAGCATTTT. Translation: CASSLQGHNQPQHF.

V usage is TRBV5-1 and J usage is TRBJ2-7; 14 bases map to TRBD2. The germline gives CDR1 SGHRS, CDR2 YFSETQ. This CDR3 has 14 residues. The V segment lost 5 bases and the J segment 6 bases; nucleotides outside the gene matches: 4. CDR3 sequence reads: CASSSGLAGAEQYF. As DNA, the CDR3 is TGCGCCAGCAGTTCGGGACTAGCGGGAGCCGAGCAGTACTTC. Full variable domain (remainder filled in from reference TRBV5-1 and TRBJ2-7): KAGVTQTPRYLIKTRGQQVTLSCSPISGHRSVSWYQQTPGQGLQFLFEYFSETQRNKGNFPGRFSGRQFSNSRSEMNVSTLELGDSALYLCASSSGLAGAEQYFGPGTRLTVT.

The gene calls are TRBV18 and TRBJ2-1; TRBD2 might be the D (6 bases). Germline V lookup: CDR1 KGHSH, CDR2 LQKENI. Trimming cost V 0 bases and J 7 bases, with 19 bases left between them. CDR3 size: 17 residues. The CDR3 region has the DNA TGTGCCAGCTCACCACCGATTCGCGGGATAGGAAAGAATGAGCAGTTCTTC. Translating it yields CASSPPIRGIGKNEQFF.

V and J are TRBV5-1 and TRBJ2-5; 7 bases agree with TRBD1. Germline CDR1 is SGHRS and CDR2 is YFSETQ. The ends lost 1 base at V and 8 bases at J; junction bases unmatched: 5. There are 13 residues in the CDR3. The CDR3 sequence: CASSLQGEPTQYF. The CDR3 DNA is TGCGCCAGCAGCTTGCAGGGGGAGCCAACCCAGTACTTC. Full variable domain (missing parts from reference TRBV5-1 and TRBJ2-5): KAGVTQTPRYLIKTRGQQVTLSCSPISGHRSVSWYQQTPGQGLQFLFEYFSETQRNKGNFPGRFSGRQFSNSRSEMNVSTLELGDSALYLCASSLQGEPTQYFGPGTRLLVL.

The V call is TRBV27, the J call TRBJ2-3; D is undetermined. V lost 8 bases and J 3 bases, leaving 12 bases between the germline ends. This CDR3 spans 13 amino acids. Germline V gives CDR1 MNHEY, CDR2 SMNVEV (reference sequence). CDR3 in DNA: TGTGCCAGCTCTCACTCCCTGACAGATACGCAGTATTTT. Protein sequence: CASSHSLTDTQYF.

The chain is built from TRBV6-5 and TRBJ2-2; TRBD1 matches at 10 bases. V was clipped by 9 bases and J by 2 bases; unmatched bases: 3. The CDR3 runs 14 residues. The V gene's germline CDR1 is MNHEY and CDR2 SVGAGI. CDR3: CASDRGRNTGELFF. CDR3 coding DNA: TGTGCCAGTGACAGGGGGCGAAACACCGGGGAGCTGTTTTTT.

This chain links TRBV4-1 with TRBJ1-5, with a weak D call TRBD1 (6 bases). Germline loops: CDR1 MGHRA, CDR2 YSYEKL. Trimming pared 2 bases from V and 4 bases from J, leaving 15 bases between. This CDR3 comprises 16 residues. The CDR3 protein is CASSQPPGQTNQPQHF. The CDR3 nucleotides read TGCGCCAGCAGCCAACCTCCAGGACAGACTAATCAGCCCCAGCATTTT.

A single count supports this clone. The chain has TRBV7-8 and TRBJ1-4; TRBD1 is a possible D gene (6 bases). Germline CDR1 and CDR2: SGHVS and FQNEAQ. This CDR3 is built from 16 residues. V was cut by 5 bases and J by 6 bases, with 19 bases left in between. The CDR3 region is CASSVQSPGQHEKLFF. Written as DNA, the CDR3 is TGTGCCAGCAGCGTTCAGTCCCCCGGACAGCATGAAAAACTGTTTTTT.

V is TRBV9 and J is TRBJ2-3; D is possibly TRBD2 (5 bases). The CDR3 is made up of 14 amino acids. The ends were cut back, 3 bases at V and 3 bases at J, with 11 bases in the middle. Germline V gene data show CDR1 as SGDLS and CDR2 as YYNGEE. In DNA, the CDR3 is TGTGCCAGCAGCGAGAGGGCGAATACAGATACGCAGTATTTT. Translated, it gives CASSERANTDTQYF.

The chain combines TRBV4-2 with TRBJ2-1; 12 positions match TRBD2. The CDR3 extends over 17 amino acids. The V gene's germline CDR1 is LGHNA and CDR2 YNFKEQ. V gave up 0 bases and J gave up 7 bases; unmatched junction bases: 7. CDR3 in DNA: TGTGCCAGCAGCCAAGATCTGGCTAGCGGGGGGGGAAATGAGCAGTTCTTC. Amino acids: CASSQDLASGGGNEQFF.

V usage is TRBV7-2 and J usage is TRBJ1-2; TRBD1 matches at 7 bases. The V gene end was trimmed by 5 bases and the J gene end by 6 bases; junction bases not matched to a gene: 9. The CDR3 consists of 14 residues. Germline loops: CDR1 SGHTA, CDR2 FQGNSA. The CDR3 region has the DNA TGTGCCAGCAGCATGGGGCCCCAGGGGGATGGCTACACCTTC. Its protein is CASSMGPQGDGYTF.

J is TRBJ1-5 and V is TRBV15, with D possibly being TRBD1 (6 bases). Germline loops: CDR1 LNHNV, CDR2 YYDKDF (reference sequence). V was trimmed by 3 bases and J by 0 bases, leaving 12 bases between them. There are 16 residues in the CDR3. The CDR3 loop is CATSSLTGTSNQPQHF. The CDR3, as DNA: TGTGCCACCAGCAGCCTCACAGGGACTAGCAATCAGCCCCAGCATTTT.

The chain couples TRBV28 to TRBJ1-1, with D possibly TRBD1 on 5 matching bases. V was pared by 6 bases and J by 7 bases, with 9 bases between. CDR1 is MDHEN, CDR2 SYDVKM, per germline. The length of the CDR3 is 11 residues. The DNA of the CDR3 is TGTGCCAGCAGCTTCAGGGTTGAAGCTTTCTTT. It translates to CASSFRVEAFF.

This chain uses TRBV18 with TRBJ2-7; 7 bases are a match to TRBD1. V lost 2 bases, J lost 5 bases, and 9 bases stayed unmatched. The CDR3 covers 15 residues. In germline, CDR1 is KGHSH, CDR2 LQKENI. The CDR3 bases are TGTGCCAGCTCACCAGGACAGGCATCTCTCCACGAGCAGTACTTC. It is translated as CASSPGQASLHEQYF.

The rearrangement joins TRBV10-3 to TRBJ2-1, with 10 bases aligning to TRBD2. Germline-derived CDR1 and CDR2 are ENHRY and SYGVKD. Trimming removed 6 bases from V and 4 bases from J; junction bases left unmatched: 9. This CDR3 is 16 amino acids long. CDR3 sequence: CAIRPQTSGEYNEQFF. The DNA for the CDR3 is TGTGCCATCAGGCCTCAAACTAGCGGGGAGTACAATGAGCAGTTCTTC.

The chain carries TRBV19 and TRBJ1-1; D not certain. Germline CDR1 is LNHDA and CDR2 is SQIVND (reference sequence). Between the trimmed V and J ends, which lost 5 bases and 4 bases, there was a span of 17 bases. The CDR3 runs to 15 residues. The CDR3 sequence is CASSLGFSRGTEAFF. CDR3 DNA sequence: TGTGCCAGTAGTCTGGGGTTTTCCCGGGGCACTGAAGCTTTCTTT.

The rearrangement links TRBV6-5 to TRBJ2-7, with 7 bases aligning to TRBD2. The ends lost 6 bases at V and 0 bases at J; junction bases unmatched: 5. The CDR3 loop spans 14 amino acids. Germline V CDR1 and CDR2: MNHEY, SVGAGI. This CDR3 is CASRLASSSYEQYF. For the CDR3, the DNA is TGTGCCAGCAGACTAGCGTCCAGCTCCTACGAGCAGTACTTC.